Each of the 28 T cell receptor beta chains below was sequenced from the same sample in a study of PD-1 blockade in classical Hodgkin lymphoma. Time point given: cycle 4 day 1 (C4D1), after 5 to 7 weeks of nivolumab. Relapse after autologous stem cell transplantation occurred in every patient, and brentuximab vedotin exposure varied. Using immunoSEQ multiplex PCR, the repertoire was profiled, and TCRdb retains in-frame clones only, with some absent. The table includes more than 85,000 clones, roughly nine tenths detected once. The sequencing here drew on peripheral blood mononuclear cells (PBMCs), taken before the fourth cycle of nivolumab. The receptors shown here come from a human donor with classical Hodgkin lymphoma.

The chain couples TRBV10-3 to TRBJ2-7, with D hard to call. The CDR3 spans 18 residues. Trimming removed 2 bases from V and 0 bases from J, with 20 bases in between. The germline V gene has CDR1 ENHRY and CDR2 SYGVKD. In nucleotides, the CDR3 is TGTGCCATCAGTGAGCCCCCCAATTCACCCAAGGGCTCCTACGAGCAGTACTTC. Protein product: CAISEPPNSPKGSYEQYF.

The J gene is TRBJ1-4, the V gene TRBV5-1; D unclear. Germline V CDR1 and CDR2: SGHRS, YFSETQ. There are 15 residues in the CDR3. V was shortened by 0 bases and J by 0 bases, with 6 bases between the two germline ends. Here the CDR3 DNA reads TGCGCCAGCAGCTTGGCTTTGACAACTAATGAAAAACTGTTTTTT. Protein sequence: CASSLALTTNEKLFF.

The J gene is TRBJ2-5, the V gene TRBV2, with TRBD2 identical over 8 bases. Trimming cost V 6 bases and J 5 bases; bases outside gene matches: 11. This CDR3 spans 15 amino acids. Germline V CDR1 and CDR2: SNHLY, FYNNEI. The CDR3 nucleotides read TGTGCCAGCAGCGGTACCGGGAGGGCCATCGAGACCCAGTACTTC. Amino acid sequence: CASSGTGRAIETQYF.

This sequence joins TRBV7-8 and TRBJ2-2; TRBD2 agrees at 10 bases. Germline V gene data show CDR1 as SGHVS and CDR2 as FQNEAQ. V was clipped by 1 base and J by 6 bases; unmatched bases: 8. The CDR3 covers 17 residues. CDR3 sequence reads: CASSLGPSGSVSGELFF. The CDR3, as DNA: TGTGCCAGCAGCTTAGGGCCTAGCGGGAGTGTATCCGGGGAGCTGTTTTTT.

As DNA, the CDR3 is TGTGCCAGCAGTGTCTACGGACTAGCGGGAGAGACCCAGTACTTC. This translates into CASSVYGLAGETQYF. The rearrangement joins TRBV6-4 to TRBJ2-5; TRBD2 agrees at 11 bases. Trimming at V came to 4 bases and at J to 4 bases, leaving 5 bases not matched to a gene. Germline loops: CDR1 MRHNA, CDR2 SNTAGT. This CDR3 has 15 amino acids.

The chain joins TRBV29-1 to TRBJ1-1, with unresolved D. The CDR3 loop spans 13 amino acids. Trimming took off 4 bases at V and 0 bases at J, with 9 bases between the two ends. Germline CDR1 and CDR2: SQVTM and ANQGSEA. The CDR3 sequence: CSVAVGLNTEAFF. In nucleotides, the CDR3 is TGCAGCGTTGCGGTCGGATTGAACACTGAAGCTTTCTTT.

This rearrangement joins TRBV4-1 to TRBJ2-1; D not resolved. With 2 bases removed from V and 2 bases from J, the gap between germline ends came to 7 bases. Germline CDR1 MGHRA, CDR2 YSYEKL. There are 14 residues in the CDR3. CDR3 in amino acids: CASSQTRTYNEQFF. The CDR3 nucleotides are TGCGCCAGCAGCCAAACCCGGACCTACAATGAGCAGTTCTTC.

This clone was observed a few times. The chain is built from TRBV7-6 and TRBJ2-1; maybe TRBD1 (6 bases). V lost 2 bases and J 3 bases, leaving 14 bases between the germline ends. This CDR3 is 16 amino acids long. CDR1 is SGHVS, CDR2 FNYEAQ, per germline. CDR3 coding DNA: TGTGCCAGCAGCTTATCCGGGACAAGCTACTACAATGAGCAGTTCTTC. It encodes CASSLSGTSYYNEQFF.

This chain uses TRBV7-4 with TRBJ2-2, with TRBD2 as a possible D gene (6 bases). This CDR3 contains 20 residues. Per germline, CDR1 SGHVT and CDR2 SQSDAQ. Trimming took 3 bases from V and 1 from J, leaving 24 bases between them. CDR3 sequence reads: CASSLRREQDSNLNTGELFF. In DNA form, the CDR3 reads TGTGCCAGCAGCTTGCGGAGGGAACAGGACTCAAACCTGAACACCGGGGAGCTGTTTTTT.

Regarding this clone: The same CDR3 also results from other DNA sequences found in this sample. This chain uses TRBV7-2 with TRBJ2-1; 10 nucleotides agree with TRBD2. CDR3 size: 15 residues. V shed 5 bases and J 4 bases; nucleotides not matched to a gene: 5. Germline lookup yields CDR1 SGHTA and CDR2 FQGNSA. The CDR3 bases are TGTGCCAGCAGCCGGACTAGCGGCCCATACAATGAGCAGTTCTTC. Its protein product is CASSRTSGPYNEQFF. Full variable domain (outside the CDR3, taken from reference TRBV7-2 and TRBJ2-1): GAGVSQSPSNKVTEKGKDVELRCDPISGHTALYWYRQSLGQGLEFLIYFQGNSAPDKSGLPSDRFSAERTGGSVSTLTIQRTQQEDSAVYLCASSRTSGPYNEQFFGPGTRLTVL.

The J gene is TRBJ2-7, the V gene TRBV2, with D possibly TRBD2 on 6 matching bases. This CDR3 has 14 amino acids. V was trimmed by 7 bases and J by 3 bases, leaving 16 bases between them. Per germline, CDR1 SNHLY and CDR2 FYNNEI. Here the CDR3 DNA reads TGTGCCAGCACGCCTATGGAGGGGATCTACGAGCAGTACTTC. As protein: CASTPMEGIYEQYF. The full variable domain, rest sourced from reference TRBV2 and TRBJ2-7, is EPEVTQTPSHQVTQMGQEVILRCVPISNHLYFYWYRQILGQKVEFLVSFYNNEISEKSEIFDDQFSVERPDGSNFTLKIRSTKLEDSAMYFCASTPMEGIYEQYFGPGTRLTVT.

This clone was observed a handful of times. CDR3 region: CASMGYGYTF. Here the CDR3 DNA reads TGTGCCAGCATGGGCTATGGCTACACCTTC. The chain carries TRBV7-2 and TRBJ1-2; no clear D. V was cut by 7 bases and J by 4 bases, with 4 bases left in between. The CDR3 is 10 amino acids. Germline V gene lookup returns CDR1 SGHTA and CDR2 FQGNSA.

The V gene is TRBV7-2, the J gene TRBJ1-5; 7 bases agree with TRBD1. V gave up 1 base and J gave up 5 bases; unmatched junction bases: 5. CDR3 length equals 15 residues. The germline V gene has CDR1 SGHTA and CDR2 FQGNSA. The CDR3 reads CASSLEGGRDQPQHF. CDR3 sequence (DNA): TGTGCCAGCAGCTTAGAAGGGGGCCGAGATCAGCCCCAGCATTTT.

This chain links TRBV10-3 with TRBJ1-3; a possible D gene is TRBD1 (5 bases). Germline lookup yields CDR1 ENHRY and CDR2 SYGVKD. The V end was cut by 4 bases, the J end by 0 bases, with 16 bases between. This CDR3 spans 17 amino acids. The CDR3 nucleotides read TGTGCCATCAGTGGCCCTTTTGGGGGGAACTCTGGAAACACCATATATTTT. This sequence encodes CAISGPFGGNSGNTIYF.

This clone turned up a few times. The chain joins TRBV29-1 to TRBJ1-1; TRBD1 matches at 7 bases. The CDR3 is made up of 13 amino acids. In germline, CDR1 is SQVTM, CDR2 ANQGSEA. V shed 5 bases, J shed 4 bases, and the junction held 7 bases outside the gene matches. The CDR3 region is CSVNRGTGTEAFF. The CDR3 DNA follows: TGCAGCGTTAACAGGGGAACGGGCACTGAAGCTTTCTTT.

The CDR3 sequence is CASSRGNTIYF. The CDR3 region has the DNA TGTGCCAGCTCACGAGGAAACACCATATATTTT. The chain combines TRBV18 with TRBJ1-3; D not certain. Germline CDR1 reads KGHSH; CDR2 reads LQKENI. V lost 4 bases, J lost 4 bases, and 2 bases lay in between. The CDR3 consists of 11 residues.

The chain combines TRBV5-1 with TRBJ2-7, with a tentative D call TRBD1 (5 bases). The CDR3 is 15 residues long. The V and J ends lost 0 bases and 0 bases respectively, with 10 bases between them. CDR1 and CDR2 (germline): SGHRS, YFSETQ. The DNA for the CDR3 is TGCGCCAGCAGCTTGGGACAGCTCCCCTCCTACGAGCAGTACTTC. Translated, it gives CASSLGQLPSYEQYF.

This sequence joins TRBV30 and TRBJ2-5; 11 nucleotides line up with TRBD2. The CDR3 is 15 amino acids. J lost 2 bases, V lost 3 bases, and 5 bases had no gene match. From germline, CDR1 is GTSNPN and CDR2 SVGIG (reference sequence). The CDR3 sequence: CAWSPTSGGQETQYF. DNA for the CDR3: TGTGCCTGGAGCCCTACTAGCGGGGGTCAAGAGACCCAGTACTTC. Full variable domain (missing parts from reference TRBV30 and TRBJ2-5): SQTIHQWPATLVQPVGSPLSLECTVEGTSNPNLYWYRQAAGRGLQLLFYSVGIGQISSEVPQNLSASRPQDRQFILSSKKLLLSDSGFYLCAWSPTSGGQETQYFGPGTRLLVL.

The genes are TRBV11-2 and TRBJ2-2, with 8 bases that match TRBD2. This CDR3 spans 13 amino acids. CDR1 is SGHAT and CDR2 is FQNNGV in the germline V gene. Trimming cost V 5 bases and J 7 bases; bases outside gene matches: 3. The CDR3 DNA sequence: TGTGCCAGCAGCAGGGGGACTAGCGGGGAGCTGTTTTTT. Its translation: CASSRGTSGELFF.

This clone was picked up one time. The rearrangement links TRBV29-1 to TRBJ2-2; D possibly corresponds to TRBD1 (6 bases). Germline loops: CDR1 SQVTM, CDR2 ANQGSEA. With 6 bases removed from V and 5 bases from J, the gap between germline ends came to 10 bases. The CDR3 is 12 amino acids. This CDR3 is CSVQGNTGELFF. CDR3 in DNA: TGCAGCGTGCAGGGGAATACCGGGGAGCTGTTTTTT.

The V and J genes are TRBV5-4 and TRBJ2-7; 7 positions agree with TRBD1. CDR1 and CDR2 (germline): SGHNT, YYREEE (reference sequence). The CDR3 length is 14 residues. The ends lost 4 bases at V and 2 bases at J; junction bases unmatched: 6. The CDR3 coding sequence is TGTGCCAGCAGCACCCCGGGACAGACCTACGAGCAGTACTTC. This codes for CASSTPGQTYEQYF. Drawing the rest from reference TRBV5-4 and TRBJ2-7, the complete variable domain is ETGVTQSPTHLIKTRGQQVTLRCSSQSGHNTVSWYQQALGQGPQFIFQYYREEENGRGNFPPRFSGLQFPNYSSELNVNALELDDSALYLCASSTPGQTYEQYFGPGTRLTVT.

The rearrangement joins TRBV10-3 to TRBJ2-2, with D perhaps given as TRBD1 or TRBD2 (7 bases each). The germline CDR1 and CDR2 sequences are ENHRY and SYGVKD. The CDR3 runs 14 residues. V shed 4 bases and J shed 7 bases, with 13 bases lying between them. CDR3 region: CAISGDREGGELFF. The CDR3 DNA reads TGTGCCATCAGTGGCGACAGGGAGGGCGGGGAGCTGTTTTTT.

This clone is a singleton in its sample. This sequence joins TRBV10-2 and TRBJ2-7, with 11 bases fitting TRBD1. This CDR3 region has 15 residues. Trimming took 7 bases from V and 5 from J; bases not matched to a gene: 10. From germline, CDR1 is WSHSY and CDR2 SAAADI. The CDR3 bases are TGCGCCAGCATCCCCGGGACAGGGGGTTCCAACGAGCAGTACTTC. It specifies CASIPGTGGSNEQYF.

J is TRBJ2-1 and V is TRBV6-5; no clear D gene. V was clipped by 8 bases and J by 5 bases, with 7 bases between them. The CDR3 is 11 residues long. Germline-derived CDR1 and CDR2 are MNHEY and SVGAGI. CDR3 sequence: CASSNDNEQFF. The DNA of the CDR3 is TGTGCCAGCTCTAATGACAATGAGCAGTTCTTC.

This CDR3 is CASSSSQAGGSYEQYF. DNA of the CDR3: TGCGCCAGCAGCTCGTCCCAAGCGGGAGGATCCTACGAGCAGTACTTC. This chain joins TRBV5-1 and TRBJ2-7; TRBD2 matches 9 bases. In germline, CDR1 is SGHRS, CDR2 YFSETQ. J was trimmed by 1 base and V by 3 bases; bases with no gene match: 8. The CDR3 consists of 16 residues.

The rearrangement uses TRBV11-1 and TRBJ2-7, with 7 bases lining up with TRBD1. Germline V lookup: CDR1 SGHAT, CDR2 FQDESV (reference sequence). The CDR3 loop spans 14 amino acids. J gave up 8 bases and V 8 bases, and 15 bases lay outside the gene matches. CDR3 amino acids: CASGIPGQLVQQYF. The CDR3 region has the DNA TGTGCCAGCGGTATACCGGGACAGCTCGTCCAGCAGTACTTC.

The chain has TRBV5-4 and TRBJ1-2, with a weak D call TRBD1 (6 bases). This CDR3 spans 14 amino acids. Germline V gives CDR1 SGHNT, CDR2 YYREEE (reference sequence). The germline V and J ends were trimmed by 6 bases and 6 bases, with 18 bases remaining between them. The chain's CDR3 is CASTLTGQHDGYTF. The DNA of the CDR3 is TGTGCCAGCACCCTGACAGGACAACATGATGGCTACACCTTC.

This CDR3 is CASSYMADEQFF. DNA of the CDR3: TGTGCCAGCAGTTACATGGCGGATGAGCAGTTCTTC. The chain couples TRBV28 to TRBJ2-1; D remains ambiguous. The germline V gene has CDR1 MDHEN and CDR2 SYDVKM. This CDR3 has 12 residues. V lost 4 bases, J lost 8 bases, and 9 bases lay in between.